This TCR beta chain appears in the sequencing data of a study of cytomegalovirus exposure and HLA in healthy donors. Notes on the study in general: A few V segments could not be told apart, such as TRBV6-2 and TRBV6-3, and were left out. Most of the TCR beta V segments (in an earlier analysis) were productive either about 87% or about 30% of the time. A missense variant in DCLRE1C was later tied to TCR beta V- and J-gene trimming.

The CDR3 consists of 15 residues. CDR1 is SNHLY, CDR2 FYNNEI, per germline. Trimming shortened V by 7 bases and J by 0 bases, and 13 bases separated the two germline ends. In regard to this clone: What it recognizes is unknown.

In the PCR, 60 Vbeta and 13 Jbeta primers were used. The repertoire was sequenced with immunoSEQ multiplex PCR; TCRdb's copy has only in-frame clones and lacks some. In the table there are tens of thousands of clones, just over 70% of which are singletons. Sequenced sample: PBMCs. The chain recombines TRBV2 with TRBJ1-3; D is possibly TRBD1 (5 bases). The TCR was taken from a man between 60 and 75 years old in good health and CMV-seropositive. The CDR3 sequence: CASIRDSTSGNTIYF. The CDR3 DNA sequence: TGTGCCAGCATACGAGACAGCACCTCTGGAAACACCATATATTTT.